These 21 T cell receptor beta chains share one sample of origin, sequenced in a study of Graves' ophthalmopathy and Graves' hyperthyroidism. Amplification of TCR beta CDR3 regions used RNA transcripts. Scientists carried out first-round RT-PCR using HTBI primers and then a second-round multiplex PCR. TCRdb recomputed calls from the multiplex PCR reads with MiXCR, one row per CDR3 protein. This table holds 450,000 to 600,000 distinct CDR3 sequences, roughly 40% found once. The sequenced material came from peripheral blood or thyroid tissue (not recorded which). These receptors were obtained from an adult man with Graves' hyperthyroidism.

Details on this clonotype: A much larger clone sits a single nucleotide away, making a read error possible. CDR3 in DNA: TGTGTCAGCAGCTTGGATTGGCGAGCTTTCTTT. Amino acids: CVSSLDWRAFF. The genes are TRBV5-5 and TRBJ1-1; D is undetermined. The CDR3 totals 11 residues. CDR1 is SGHKS and CDR2 is YYEKEE in the germline V gene (reference sequence).

The V and J genes are TRBV24-1 and TRBJ1-5; D not certain. V lost 0 bases and J lost 11, with 19 bases in between. Germline CDR1 and CDR2: KGHDR and SFDVKD. The CDR3 consists of 16 residues. The CDR3 DNA is TGTGCCACCAGTGATTTGGGAGCGGGAGGGCTGGAGACCCAGCATTTT. The encoded protein is CATSDLGAGGLETQHF.

The J gene is TRBJ1-2, the V gene TRBV10-2; 7 bases agree with TRBD1. The CDR3 contains 14 residues. The V segment lost 0 bases and the J segment 8 bases; nucleotides outside the gene matches: 6. Germline assignment: CDR1 WSHSY and CDR2 SAAADI. The CDR3 nucleotides are TGCGCCAGCAGTGAGTCCAGACAGGGATGGGGCTACACCTTC. It codes for CASSESRQGWGYTF.

This clonotype occurred many times. The gene calls are TRBV7-8 and TRBJ1-5, with 8 bases lining up with TRBD1. Trimming at V came to 1 base and at J to 3 bases, leaving 2 bases not matched to a gene. The germline gives CDR1 SGHVS, CDR2 FQNEAQ. The CDR3 runs to 15 residues. The CDR3 region has the DNA TGTGCCAGCAGCTTAGAACAGGGGGACAATCAGCCCCAGCATTTT. Protein sequence: CASSLEQGDNQPQHF.

This clonotype was observed at least ten times. CDR3 loop: CATSDLLRPETQYF. The CDR3 DNA reads TGTGCCACCAGTGATTTGTTACGCCCAGAGACCCAGTACTTC. The V call is TRBV24-1, the J call TRBJ2-5, with unresolved D. V was shortened by 0 bases and J by 4 bases, with 8 bases between the two germline ends. The length of the CDR3 is 14 residues. Germline loops: CDR1 KGHDR, CDR2 SFDVKD.

The rearrangement joins TRBV5-8 to TRBJ2-1, with a tentative D call TRBD1 (5 bases). V dropped 0 bases and J dropped 0 bases, with 7 bases sitting between them. The CDR3 is made up of 15 amino acids. Germline assignment: CDR1 SGHTS and CDR2 YDEGEE. DNA for the CDR3: TGTGCCAGCAGCTTGGAAGGGGCCTCCTACAATGAGCAGTTCTTC. It yields the protein CASSLEGASYNEQFF.

This chain joins TRBV29-1 and TRBJ2-3, with 10 bases matching TRBD2. Germline-derived CDR1 and CDR2 are SQVTM and ANQGSEA. V dropped 6 bases and J dropped 0; count of bases not matched to a gene: 3. This CDR3 is built from 14 residues. CDR3: CSVSSGGSTDTQYF. The CDR3 region has the DNA TGCAGCGTCTCTAGCGGGGGCAGCACAGATACGCAGTATTTT.

Ten or more counts support this clonotype. This rearrangement joins TRBV2 to TRBJ2-2; possibly TRBD1 for D (6 bases). There are 13 residues in the CDR3. CDR1 is SNHLY, CDR2 FYNNEI, per germline. Trimming took 6 bases from V and 11 from J, leaving 16 bases between them. The DNA for the CDR3 is TGTGCCAGCAGAGTACAGGGCCTGGGTGAGCTGTTTTTT. Protein sequence: CASRVQGLGELFF.

On this clonotype itself: Since a much larger clone is just one base distant, this may be a read error. A read error is likely, as this CDR3 ends without the conserved phenylalanine or tryptophan. The rearrangement links TRBV6-1 to TRBJ2-5, with a tentative D call TRBD1 (6 bases). Germline V lookup: CDR1 MNHNS, CDR2 SASEGT. Trimming shortened V by 8 bases and J by 3 bases, and 13 bases separated the two germline ends. The length of the CDR3 is 13 residues. CDR3 region: CASAWGREETQYS. DNA of the CDR3: TGTGCCAGCGCCTGGGGGCGGGAAGAGACCCAGTACTCC.

This clonotype appeared many times. The J gene is TRBJ2-5, the V gene TRBV12-3 or TRBV12-4; the D is unclear. The CDR3 sequence is 12 residues long. Trimming stripped 4 bases from V and 4 bases from J, with 7 bases between. The CDR3 region is CASSSGVETQYF. The DNA of the CDR3 is TGTGCCAGCAGTTCTGGCGTAGAGACCCAGTACTTC.

The rearrangement links TRBV2 to TRBJ2-7, with D unresolved. The CDR3 has 14 residues. CDR1 and CDR2 from the germline V gene are SNHLY and FYNNEI. V lost 5 bases, J lost 3 bases, and 14 bases lay in between. CDR3 sequence (DNA): TGTGCCAGCAGTTACGGAAGGGTTAGCTACGAGCAGTACTTC. It translates to CASSYGRVSYEQYF.

The V and J genes are TRBV5-1 and TRBJ2-7; D is ambiguous. V lost 0 bases, J lost 1 base, and 14 bases lay in between. This CDR3 contains 16 residues. The germline CDR1 and CDR2 sequences are SGHRS and YFSETQ. The CDR3 loop is CASSLDGVRLSYEQYF. CDR3 bases: TGCGCCAGCAGCTTGGATGGGGTTCGGCTATCCTACGAGCAGTACTTC.

This clonotype was detected ten times or more. The chain couples TRBV29-1 to TRBJ2-7; 7 bases match TRBD1. From germline, CDR1 is SQVTM and CDR2 ANQGSEA. V shed 0 bases and J 3 bases; nucleotides not matched to a gene: 8. CDR3 length: 15 residues. CDR3: CSVEDRGQAIYEQYF. CDR3 DNA sequence: TGCAGCGTTGAAGATAGAGGACAGGCGATCTACGAGCAGTACTTC.

This clonotype appeared many times. The chain employs TRBV7-9 and TRBJ1-1; 7 bases are a match to TRBD1. CDR1 is SEHNR, CDR2 FQNEAQ, per germline (reference sequence). V lost 0 bases, J lost 3 bases, and 4 bases stayed unmatched. The CDR3 loop spans 15 amino acids. This CDR3 reads CASSLAPGQYTEAFF. The CDR3 nucleotides are TGTGCCAGCAGCTTAGCGCCGGGACAGTACACTGAAGCTTTCTTT.

The sample holds many counts of this clonotype. CDR3 residues: CSVGQGWETQYF. Written as DNA, the CDR3 is TGCAGCGTTGGACAGGGGTGGGAGACCCAGTACTTC. The genes are TRBV29-1 and TRBJ2-5; 8 bases map to TRBD1. Looked up from germline, CDR1 is SQVTM and CDR2 is ANQGSEA. V was clipped by 4 bases and J by 5 bases; unmatched bases: 3. The CDR3 spans 12 residues.

The rearrangement uses TRBV7-8 and TRBJ2-7; D gene ambiguous. The germline CDR1 and CDR2 sequences are SGHVS and FQNEAQ. The ends were cut back, 3 bases at V and 4 bases at J, with 13 bases in the middle. This CDR3 region has 14 residues. This CDR3 reads CASSFSHNGYEQYF. CDR3 sequence (DNA): TGTGCCAGCAGCTTCTCCCATAACGGGTACGAGCAGTACTTC.

The chain joins TRBV2 to TRBJ2-5, with TRBD1 identical over 9 bases. In germline, CDR1 is SNHLY, CDR2 FYNNEI. There are 13 residues in the CDR3. V trimming: 7 bases; J trimming: 11 bases; junction bases outside the gene matches: 11. Written as DNA, the CDR3 is TGTGCCAGCACCGGGACAGGGTACAATGAGCAGTACTTC. This translates into CASTGTGYNEQYF.

In this sample, this clonotype turned up a few times. This clone may be a read error of a much larger clone one base away. The gene calls are TRBV5-6 and TRBJ1-6; D call uncertain. CDR1 SGHDT and CDR2 YYEEEE come from the germline V gene. The CDR3 has 14 amino acids. V dropped 0 bases and J dropped 7 bases, with 8 bases sitting between them. CDR3 protein: CASSLAGTNSPLHF. Written as DNA, the CDR3 is TGTGCCAGCAGCTTGGCAGGCACAAATTCACCCCTCCACTTT.

The rearrangement uses TRBV7-2 and TRBJ1-4; the D gene is possibly TRBD1 (5 bases). V was pared by 3 bases and J by 5 bases, with 16 bases between. The CDR3 loop spans 16 amino acids. Per the germline V gene, CDR1 is SGHTA and CDR2 is FQGNSA. For the CDR3, the DNA is TGTGCCAGCAGCTTTCTAGCGGGACCCTACAATGAAAAACTGTTTTTT. Translation: CASSFLAGPYNEKLFF.

The chain carries TRBV25-1 and TRBJ1-1, with no clear D. Germline CDR1 is MGHDK and CDR2 is SYGVNS. Deletions cut 4 bases from V and 1 base from J, with 19 bases between. This CDR3 contains 17 residues. The CDR3 DNA follows: TGTGCCAGCAGTGCTACCGCGCTAGGGAGATCGAACACTGAAGCTTTCTTT. It codes for CASSATALGRSNTEAFF.

There are many counts of this clonotype. This chain uses TRBV7-9 with TRBJ2-5; 7 bases map to TRBD1. This CDR3 is built from 15 residues. With 5 bases clipped from V and 2 bases from J, the junction kept 8 bases outside the gene matches. Germline CDR1 reads SEHNR; CDR2 reads FQNEAQ (reference sequence). CDR3 DNA sequence: TGTGCCAGCAGCCCAAGGGACAGTAATCAAGAGACCCAGTACTTC. Amino acid sequence: CASSPRDSNQETQYF.